This T cell receptor beta chain was recovered during a study of cytomegalovirus exposure and HLA in healthy donors. General study results and limits: A later analysis linked a missense DCLRE1C variant to TCR beta V- and J-gene trimming.

This clone was found once. Its antigen remains unknown. Germline lookup yields CDR1 MNHEY and CDR2 SMNVEV (reference sequence). V trimming: 4 bases; J trimming: 0 bases; junction bases outside the gene matches: 16. The CDR3 loop spans 19 amino acids. Primers: 60 Vbeta forward and 13 Jbeta reverse. Sequencing used immunoSEQ multiplex PCR; TCRdb keeps in-frame clones, though not all of them. The sample consists of around 280,000 clones, approximately 90% of them appearing once. This clonotype was obtained from a woman younger than 35 in good health and CMV-seronegative. The chain couples TRBV27 to TRBJ2-7; 9 bases align to TRBD1. The sequenced sample consisted of PBMCs. The CDR3, as DNA: TGTGCCAGCAGTTCCAACCGGGACAGGGTATCCCCCAGCTCCTACGAGCAGTACTTC. Translation: CASSSNRDRVSPSSYEQYF.